The rows below give T cell receptor beta chains drawn from one sample of a study of T-cell reconstitution after alpha-beta-depleted transplantation in children. TCRdb fed the PCR reads into MiXCR, producing one record per CDR3 protein. The repertoire holds about 640,000 distinct CDR3 sequences, with around 17% as singletons. The sample in question was PBMCs from the stem cell graft donor, obtained from the stem cell graft. Receptors originate from a human donor who donated a stem cell graft to a child with acute myeloid leukemia. CDR3s include the opening cysteine and the closing phenylalanine or tryptophan. The D gene is left open where the match is weak. Some rows mark clone size as missing; the rest say once, few, many or name a class of expanded clone.

abundance,v_gene,d_gene,j_gene,CDR3nt,CDR3aa
few,TRBV12-3/TRBV12-4,.,TRBJ2-7,TGTGCCAGCAGTTGGGGAGCAGTCGAGCAGTACTTC,CASSWGAVEQYF
.,TRBV24-1,TRBD1,TRBJ2-1,TGTGCCACCAGTGATCTTGACACAGGGGATGAGCAGTTCTTC,CATSDLDTGDEQFF
many,TRBV10-3,.,TRBJ1-6,TGTGCCATCGGCTGGGGCGCTGAGAATTCACCCCTCCACTTT,CAIGWGAENSPLHF
few,TRBV24-1,.,TRBJ2-1,TGTGCCACCAGTGAGTCACACTACAATGAGCAGTTCTTC,CATSESHYNEQFF
many,TRBV10-3,.,TRBJ2-2,TGTGCCATCCAGCGGGTGCTAGCTGGGGAGCTGTTTTTT,CAIQRVLAGELFF
many,TRBV7-2,.,TRBJ2-7,TGTGCCAGCAGCTTAACGGAGTCGAGTCCCTACGAGCAGTACTTC,CASSLTESSPYEQYF
many,TRBV12-3/TRBV12-4,.,TRBJ2-5,TGTGCCAGCGGACCTGGCTCCCAAGAGACCCAGTACTTC,CASGPGSQETQYF
.,TRBV5-1,TRBD1,TRBJ1-1,TGCGCCAGCAGCTCTGACAGGGGGCGAATGAACACTGAAGCTTTCTTT,CASSSDRGRMNTEAFF
few,TRBV20-1,.,TRBJ1-1,TGCAGTGCTATGAGCTTCCAAATGAACACTGAAGCTTTCTTT,CSAMSFQMNTEAFF
many,TRBV12-3/TRBV12-4,.,TRBJ1-2,TGTGCCAGCAGTACGGGGTTCTATGGCTACACCTTC,CASSTGFYGYTF
many,TRBV6-1,.,TRBJ1-1,TGTGCCAGCACACCCTCGACCGACGAGGGATGGGCTTTCTTT,CASTPSTDEGWAFF
.,TRBV5-1,.,TRBJ2-1,TGCGCCAGCAGCTTGACAGACGATGAGCAGTTCTTC,CASSLTDDEQFF
few,TRBV2,TRBD2,TRBJ2-1,TGTGCCAGCAGTGAAGGAGCGGGGTATTGGGTTGAGCAGTTCTTC,CASSEGAGYWVEQFF
many,TRBV15,.,TRBJ1-2,TGTGCCACCAGCAGTGCTGCCTCCGGCTACACCTTC,CATSSAASGYTF
once,TRBV2,TRBD1,TRBJ2-1,TGTGCCAGCTGTCACATCCGGGACAGCTTTCGTTCTTCCTACAATGAGCAGTTCTTC,CASCHIRDSFRSSYNEQFF
.,TRBV7-2,.,TRBJ1-2,TGTGCCAGCAGCCCTGACGGGGCCTATGGCTACACCTTC,CASSPDGAYGYTF
many,TRBV5-5,TRBD1,TRBJ1-1,TGTGCCTCCCAGGGGGCTAATGAAGCTTTCTTT,CASQGANEAFF
many,TRBV20-1,.,TRBJ2-7,TGCAGTGCTAGACGGGACTCCTACGAGCAGTACTTC,CSARRDSYEQYF
.,TRBV5-1,.,TRBJ2-1,TGCGCCAGCAGCTTGGGGTGGTCTGATGAGCAGTTCTTC,CASSLGWSDEQFF
few,TRBV4-1,.,TRBJ1-5,TGCGCCAGCAGCCAAGGTGTGCTTCAGCCCCAGCATTTT,CASSQGVLQPQHF
many,TRBV20-1,.,TRBJ2-3,TGCAGTGCTAAGGTTTCCCCCCTTAGCACAGATACGCAGTATTTT,CSAKVSPLSTDTQYF
few,TRBV7-3,.,TRBJ2-2,TGTGCCAGCAGCTTTGTGCACCACCTCAGGGGAGAGGAGCTGTTTTTT,CASSFVHHLRGEELFF
many,TRBV20-1,.,TRBJ2-3,TGCAGTGCTAGACGGGCGGGGGCCGCTAGCACAGATACGCAGTATTTT,CSARRAGAASTDTQYF
many,TRBV29-1,.,TRBJ2-7,TGCAGCGTTGAAGATAACGACTCCTACGAGCAGTACTTC,CSVEDNDSYEQYF
many,TRBV29-1,TRBD1,TRBJ2-3,TGCAGCGTTGAAGAGGGGTACAGGGGGCGAACAGATACGCAGTATTTT,CSVEEGYRGRTDTQYF
few,TRBV6-1,TRBD1,TRBJ1-2,TGTGCCAGCAGTGACCTGACAGGGGGCTATGGCTACACCTTC,CASSDLTGGYGYTF
few,TRBV27,.,TRBJ2-7,TGTGCCAGCAGTGCCCAGGGGGGCTTCTACGAGCAGTACTTC,CASSAQGGFYEQYF
many,TRBV20-1,.,TRBJ2-6,TGCAGTGCTAGAGGTTCTGGGGCCAACGTCCTGACTTTC,CSARGSGANVLTF